A single sample gave rise to the 25 T cell receptor beta chains below, sequenced in a study of blood T cell repertoires in COVID-19. Profiled with immunoSEQ multiplex PCR; TCRdb holds only in-frame clones, not every one. The sample shows about 140,000 clones, 80% to 90% of them seen only once. Sequencing input: PBMCs or T cells enriched from blood (not recorded which). All receptors come from a woman in her forties or fifties with acute COVID-19.

The rearrangement links TRBV5-1 to TRBJ1-5; 10 bases match TRBD1. The CDR3 is 15 amino acids. Germline trimming cut 2 bases from V and 3 bases from J; bases unmatched to any gene: 2. The germline gives CDR1 SGHRS, CDR2 YFSETQ. The CDR3 here is CASSLGTGANQPQHF. CDR3 in DNA: TGCGCCAGCAGCTTAGGGACAGGGGCCAATCAGCCCCAGCATTTT.

This clone has a handful of counts. The chain joins TRBV19 to TRBJ2-7; 12 bases line up with TRBD2. Germline V CDR1 and CDR2: LNHDA, SQIVND (reference sequence). V was clipped by 10 bases and J by 4 bases; unmatched bases: 20. The CDR3 spans 18 residues. CDR3 nucleotides: TGTGCCAAACCACAAAAGGGGGCTAGCGGGAGGGCCCAATACGAGCAGTACTTC. It specifies CAKPQKGASGRAQYEQYF.

The chain links TRBV19 to TRBJ1-5; 12 nucleotides match TRBD1. Germline CDR1 LNHDA, CDR2 SQIVND (reference sequence). The CDR3 runs 17 residues. V was clipped by 9 bases and J by 4 bases; unmatched bases: 13. Here the CDR3 reads CASRHRDRGRSNQPQHF. The CDR3 DNA sequence: TGTGCCAGCCGCCACCGGGACAGGGGGCGGTCGAATCAGCCCCAGCATTTT. The full variable domain, completed using reference TRBV19 and TRBJ1-5, is DGGITQSPKYLFRKEGQNVTLSCEQNLNHDAMYWYRQDPGQGLRLIYYSQIVNDFQKGDIAEGYSVSREKKESFPLTVTSAQKNPTAFYLCASRHRDRGRSNQPQHFGDGTRLSIL.

This clone has ten or more counts. The CDR3 here is CASRGGLTQYF. For the CDR3, the DNA is TGTGCCAGCCGTGGGGGCCTTACGCAGTATTTT. The V call is TRBV2, the J call TRBJ2-3; the D gene is possibly TRBD1 (6 bases). Per the germline V gene, CDR1 is SNHLY and CDR2 is FYNNEI. The CDR3 extends over 11 amino acids. Trimming took off 8 bases at V and 8 bases at J, with 11 bases between the two ends.

This sequence joins TRBV4-2 and TRBJ2-7; 9 bases map to TRBD2. V was clipped by 3 bases and J by 1 base; unmatched bases: 10. Per the germline V gene, CDR1 is LGHNA and CDR2 is YNFKEQ. The CDR3 is made up of 17 amino acids. CDR3 DNA: TGTGCCAGCAGCCAGTCGCCGGGGCGGGAGGGGTCCTACGAGCAGTACTTC. Its protein product is CASSQSPGREGSYEQYF.

V usage is TRBV5-8 and J usage is TRBJ2-1; TRBD2 matches 8 bases. The germline V gene encodes CDR1 SGHTS and CDR2 YDEGEE. CDR3 length: 16 residues. V was clipped by 6 bases and J by 2 bases; unmatched bases: 10. Here the CDR3 reads CASTSGGGVAYNEQFF. Written as DNA, the CDR3 is TGTGCCAGCACCTCGGGGGGGGGAGTGGCCTACAATGAGCAGTTCTTC.

The chain recombines TRBV10-2 with TRBJ2-7; D is undetermined. The CDR3 spans 12 residues. Germline CDR1 WSHSY, CDR2 SAAADI. The ends were cut back, 4 bases at V and 4 bases at J, with 8 bases in the middle. This chain's CDR3 is CASSVNSYEQYF. Written as DNA, the CDR3 is TGCGCCAGCAGTGTGAACTCATACGAGCAGTACTTC.

This chain connects TRBV9 to TRBJ2-3; TRBD2 is a possible D gene (8 bases). V was cut by 2 bases and J by 4 bases, with 26 bases left in between. The CDR3 is made up of 19 amino acids. Per the germline V gene, CDR1 is SGDLS and CDR2 is YYNGEE. Here the CDR3 DNA reads TGTGCCAGCAGCGTTGAAAGACTAGCGCCCTCAGGGGGGGCAGATACGCAGTATTTT. Protein: CASSVERLAPSGGADTQYF.

The V call is TRBV9, the J call TRBJ1-1; D is possibly TRBD1 (5 bases). CDR3 length: 13 residues. Trimming removed 0 bases at V and 7 bases at J, with 10 bases between. CDR1 SGDLS and CDR2 YYNGEE come from the germline V gene. The CDR3: CASSVEVGGEAFF. The CDR3 nucleotides are TGTGCCAGCAGCGTAGAGGTGGGGGGTGAAGCTTTCTTT. The complete variable domain, with remaining parts taken from reference TRBV9 and TRBJ1-1, reads DSGVTQTPKHLITATGQRVTLRCSPRSGDLSVYWYQQSLDQGLQFLIQYYNGEERAKGNILERFSAQQFPDLHSELNLSSLELGDSALYFCASSVEVGGEAFFGQGTRLTVV.

The chain employs TRBV5-1 and TRBJ2-2; weak D call: TRBD1 (6 bases). There are 14 residues in the CDR3. The germline V gene encodes CDR1 SGHRS and CDR2 YFSETQ. Trimming removed 3 bases at V and 3 bases at J, with 9 bases between. The CDR3 protein is CASSYGTHTGELFF. DNA of the CDR3: TGCGCCAGCAGCTACGGGACACACACCGGGGAGCTGTTTTTT.

This sequence joins TRBV7-2 and TRBJ1-3; D not resolved. V lost 1 base and J 3 bases, leaving 7 bases between the germline ends. The germline CDR1 and CDR2 sequences are SGHTA and FQGNSA. This CDR3 is 14 amino acids long. In DNA form, the CDR3 reads TGTGCCAGCAGCTTAGTTGGGAGTGGAAACACCATATATTTT. Encoded protein: CASSLVGSGNTIYF.

The chain carries TRBV4-3 and TRBJ2-7; a weak D match, TRBD1 (6 bases). Germline V gene sequence: CDR1 LGHNA, CDR2 YSLEER. The CDR3 covers 16 residues. Deletions cut 0 bases from V and 1 base from J, with 13 bases between. CDR3 DNA sequence: TGCGCCAGCAGCCAAGATTGGACAGAGACTTCCTACGAGCAGTACTTC. Its translation: CASSQDWTETSYEQYF.

This chain uses TRBV18 with TRBJ1-2; no firm D call. CDR3 length: 15 amino acids. With 3 bases removed from V and 7 bases from J, the gap between germline ends came to 18 bases. Germline CDR1 reads KGHSH; CDR2 reads LQKENI. The CDR3 DNA follows: TGTGCCAGCTCACCCCAGACTAACGCGGAGTCTGGCTACACCTTC. This encodes CASSPQTNAESGYTF.

V gene TRBV3-1 (or the pseudogene TRBV3-2) combines with J gene TRBJ2-1; D gene unclear. The CDR3 runs to 16 residues. The V end lost 0 bases, the J end lost 7 bases, and 16 bases lay between the germline ends. Germline CDR1 is LGHDT and CDR2 is YNNKEL (reference sequence). CDR3 loop: CASSQDLGDLLNEQFF. Written as DNA, the CDR3 is TGTGCCAGCAGCCAAGATCTTGGCGACTTATTGAATGAGCAGTTCTTC.

The chain links TRBV13 to TRBJ2-7, with D perhaps matching TRBD2 (6 bases). Trimming removed 6 bases at V and 1 base at J, with 13 bases between. CDR1 and CDR2 (germline): PRHDT, FYEKMQ (reference sequence). The CDR3 extends over 14 amino acids. CDR3: CASSSGTDSYEQYF. CDR3 DNA: TGTGCCAGCAGTTCCGGGACTGATTCCTACGAGCAGTACTTC.

The chain couples TRBV5-1 to TRBJ2-5; D may be TRBD2 (6 bases). V lost 3 bases and J lost 5, with 14 bases in between. CDR1 and CDR2 (germline): SGHRS, YFSETQ. The CDR3 spans 14 residues. The CDR3 is CASSSGRSMETQYF. Written as DNA, the CDR3 is TGCGCCAGCAGCTCGGGGAGGAGTATGGAGACCCAGTACTTC.

The chain uses TRBV10-1 and TRBJ1-5, with D unclear. Germline V gene sequence: CDR1 WNHNN, CDR2 SYGVQD (reference sequence). This CDR3 is 14 amino acids long. V shed 8 bases and J shed 2 bases, with 13 bases lying between them. The DNA for the CDR3 is TGCGCCAGCCGTTTCCGGTCCTGCAATCAGCCCCAGCATTTT. Its protein product is CASRFRSCNQPQHF.

The chain recombines TRBV11-2 with TRBJ2-3; 11 bases are shared with TRBD2. Germline values: CDR1 SGHAT, CDR2 FQNNGV. With 5 bases clipped from V and 1 base from J, the junction kept 11 bases outside the gene matches. The CDR3 runs to 18 residues. CDR3 region: CASSPEITLAGGTDTQYF. As DNA, the CDR3 is TGTGCCAGCAGCCCCGAAATAACACTAGCGGGAGGCACAGATACGCAGTATTTT. The full variable domain, its missing parts supplied by reference TRBV11-2 and TRBJ2-3, is EAGVAQSPRYKIIEKRQSVAFWCNPISGHATLYWYQQILGQGPKLLIQFQNNGVVDDSQLPKDRFSAERLKGVDSTLKIQPAKLEDSAVYLCASSPEITLAGGTDTQYFGPGTRLTVL.

This clone appeared once. This chain uses TRBV7-9 with TRBJ1-5; 10 bases line up with TRBD1. The CDR3 consists of 14 residues. The V gene's germline CDR1 is SEHNR and CDR2 FQNEAQ (reference sequence). The junction had 3 bases not matched to a gene; V was cut back by 5 bases and J by 5 bases. CDR3 bases: TGTGCCAGCAGCCGACAGGGGGCGGATCAGCCCCAGCATTTT. The encoded protein is CASSRQGADQPQHF.

J is TRBJ1-6 and V is TRBV30; TRBD1 is a possible D gene (6 bases). Deletions cut 6 bases from V and 7 bases from J, with 13 bases between. Germline V lookup: CDR1 GTSNPN, CDR2 SVGIG (reference sequence). This CDR3 has 13 amino acids. The CDR3 sequence is CACTPGTNSPLHF. CDR3 sequence (DNA): TGTGCCTGCACACCCGGGACAAATTCACCCCTCCACTTT.

This chain uses TRBV2 with TRBJ2-2; no clear D. Germline CDR1 is SNHLY and CDR2 is FYNNEI. The CDR3 is 15 amino acids. Trimming left V 5 bases short and J 5 bases short, with 15 bases between. For the CDR3, the DNA is TGTGCCAGCAGTTCAGCGCCCCCCGATACCGGGGAGCTGTTTTTT. This translates into CASSSAPPDTGELFF.

The chain combines TRBV7-9 with TRBJ2-7, with D possibly matching TRBD1 (6 bases). The V gene's germline CDR1 is SEHNR and CDR2 FQNEAQ (reference sequence). The CDR3 is 13 amino acids. V was pared by 3 bases and J by 6 bases, with 12 bases between. DNA of the CDR3: TGTGCCAGCAGCTTCGAGGGGGACGGCGAGCAGTACTTC. Residues: CASSFEGDGEQYF.

This clone is a singleton in its sample. This chain joins TRBV11-2 and TRBJ2-2; D perhaps matches TRBD2 (5 bases). V shed 0 bases and J shed 7 bases, with 6 bases lying between them. The CDR3 length is 13 residues. The germline V gene encodes CDR1 SGHAT and CDR2 FQNNGV. CDR3 nucleotide sequence: TGTGCCAGCAGCTTAGATAGCGTCGGGGAGCTGTTTTTT. Protein product: CASSLDSVGELFF. The entire variable domain, with the rest obtained from reference TRBV11-2 and TRBJ2-2, is as follows: EAGVAQSPRYKIIEKRQSVAFWCNPISGHATLYWYQQILGQGPKLLIQFQNNGVVDDSQLPKDRFSAERLKGVDSTLKIQPAKLEDSAVYLCASSLDSVGELFFGEGSRLTVL.

The genes are TRBV11-2 and TRBJ1-4; maybe TRBD1 (5 bases). The germline CDR1 and CDR2 sequences are SGHAT and FQNNGV. V was pared by 10 bases and J by 5 bases, with 14 bases between. There are 13 residues in the CDR3. The DNA of the CDR3 is TGTGCCACGGGCCAGGGCCGAAATGAAAAACTGTTTTTT. Translating gives CATGQGRNEKLFF.

V usage is TRBV24-1 and J usage is TRBJ2-5; D unclear. Trimming took 4 bases from V and 3 from J, leaving 14 bases between them. CDR3 length equals 15 residues. The germline V gene has CDR1 KGHDR and CDR2 SFDVKD. CDR3 protein: CATSDPARVEETQYF. The DNA of the CDR3 is TGTGCCACCAGTGACCCGGCCCGGGTAGAAGAGACCCAGTACTTC.